This TCR beta chain came from a study of post-analysis software for immune sequencing data. Looking at the study overall: There were relapsing-remitting, secondary progressive and progressive-relapsing multiple sclerosis among the disease courses included. General observations from the study: Same-batch samples co-clustered strongly by F measure. TRBV5-6, TRBV5-1 and TRBV20-1 were among about 5 TRBV segments more frequent in patients than controls. Significantly decreased normalized Chao1 diversity was recorded for multiple sclerosis patients relative to controls.

Prepared TCR beta cDNA libraries contained unique molecular identifiers. From approximately 0.95 to 9.8 million T cells, 450,000 to 550,000 cDNA molecules were obtained. TCRdb itself ran the PCR reads through MiXCR, one entry per CDR3 protein. Of roughly 650,000 distinct CDR3 sequences in the sample, over 45% are singletons; the top ten hold around 10%. Notes on this clonotype: No antigen is known for it.

The CDR3 consists of 14 residues. Germline loops: CDR1 SNHLY, CDR2 FYNNEI. J lost 5 bases, V lost 8 bases, and 5 bases had no gene match. The chain links TRBV2 to TRBJ2-1; 11 bases align to TRBD2. Sequenced input: blood. The receptor was derived from a girl aged 2 to 9 with multiple sclerosis. The chain's CDR3 is CASAGTSGNNEQFF. The CDR3 DNA reads as TGTGCCAGCGCCGGGACTAGCGGAAACAATGAGCAGTTCTTC.